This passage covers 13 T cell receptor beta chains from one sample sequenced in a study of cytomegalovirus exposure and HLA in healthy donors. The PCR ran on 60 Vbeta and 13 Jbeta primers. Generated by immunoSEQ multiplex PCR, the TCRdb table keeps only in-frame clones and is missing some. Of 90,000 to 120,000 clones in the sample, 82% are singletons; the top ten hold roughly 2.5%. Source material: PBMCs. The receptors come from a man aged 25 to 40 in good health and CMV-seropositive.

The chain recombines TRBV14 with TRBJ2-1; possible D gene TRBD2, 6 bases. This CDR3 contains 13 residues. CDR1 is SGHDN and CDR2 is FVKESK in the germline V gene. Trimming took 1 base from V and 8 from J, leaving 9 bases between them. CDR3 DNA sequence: TGTGCCAGCAGCCAAGCTAGCGTGCATGAGCAGTTCTTC. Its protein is CASSQASVHEQFF. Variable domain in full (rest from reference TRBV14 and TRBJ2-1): EAGVTQFPSHSVIEKGQTVTLRCDPISGHDNLYWYRRVMGKEIKFLLHFVKESKQDESGMPNNRFLAERTGGTYSTLKVQPAELEDSGVYFCASSQASVHEQFFGPGTRLTVL.

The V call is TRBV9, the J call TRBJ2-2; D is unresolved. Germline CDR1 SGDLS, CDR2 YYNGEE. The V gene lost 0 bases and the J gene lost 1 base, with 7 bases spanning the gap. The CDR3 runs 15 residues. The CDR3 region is CASSVVSQNTGELFF. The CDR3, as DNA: TGTGCCAGCAGCGTAGTGTCACAGAACACCGGGGAGCTGTTTTTT.

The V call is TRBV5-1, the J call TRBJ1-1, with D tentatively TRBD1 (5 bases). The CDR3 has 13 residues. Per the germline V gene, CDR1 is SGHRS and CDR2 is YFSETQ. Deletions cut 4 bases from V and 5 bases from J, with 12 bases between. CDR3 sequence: CASSLQGRTEAFF. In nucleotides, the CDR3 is TGCGCCAGCAGCCTGCAGGGTAGGACTGAAGCTTTCTTT.

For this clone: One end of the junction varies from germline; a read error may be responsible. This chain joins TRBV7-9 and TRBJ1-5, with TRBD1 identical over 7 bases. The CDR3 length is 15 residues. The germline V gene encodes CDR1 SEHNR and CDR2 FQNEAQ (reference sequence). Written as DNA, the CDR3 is TGTTCCAGCAGCCGGACTGGAGACAGGGATCAGCCCCAGCATTTT. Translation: CSSSRTGDRDQPQHF.

The CDR3 sequence is CASSARDRGGHEQFF. The DNA for the CDR3 is TGTGCCAGCAGTGCCCGGGACAGGGGAGGACATGAGCAGTTCTTC. The chain links TRBV6-5 to TRBJ2-1, with 10 bases identical to TRBD1. J lost 8 bases, V lost 5 bases, and 9 bases had no gene match. The CDR3 has 15 residues. Germline values: CDR1 MNHEY, CDR2 SVGAGI.

CDR3 sequence: CANSLRTSGVNEQFF. The CDR3 DNA follows: TGTGCCAACAGCTTGCGGACTAGCGGGGTCAATGAGCAGTTCTTC. The rearrangement uses TRBV21-1 and TRBJ2-1; TRBD2 was called by the table and not checked on the DNA. TRBV21-1 is given as a pseudogene. The CDR3 covers 15 residues.

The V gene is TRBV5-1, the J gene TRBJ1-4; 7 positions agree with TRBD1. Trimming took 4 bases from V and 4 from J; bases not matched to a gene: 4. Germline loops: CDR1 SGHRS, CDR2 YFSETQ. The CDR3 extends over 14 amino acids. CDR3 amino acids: CASSPGQINEKLFF. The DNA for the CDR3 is TGCGCCAGCAGCCCGGGACAGATTAATGAAAAACTGTTTTTT.

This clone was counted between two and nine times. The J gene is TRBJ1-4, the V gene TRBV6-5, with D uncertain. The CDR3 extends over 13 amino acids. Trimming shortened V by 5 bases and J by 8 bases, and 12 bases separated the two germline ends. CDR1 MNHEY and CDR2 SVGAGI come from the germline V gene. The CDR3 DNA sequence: TGTGCCAGCAGTGTATCAGAAACCGAAAAACTGTTTTTT. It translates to CASSVSETEKLFF.

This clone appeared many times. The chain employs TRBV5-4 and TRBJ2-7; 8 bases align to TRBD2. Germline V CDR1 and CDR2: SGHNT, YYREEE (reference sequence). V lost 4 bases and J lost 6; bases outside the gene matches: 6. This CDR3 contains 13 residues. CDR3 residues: CASSPGLASEQYF. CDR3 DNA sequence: TGTGCCAGCAGCCCTGGACTAGCCTCCGAGCAGTACTTC.

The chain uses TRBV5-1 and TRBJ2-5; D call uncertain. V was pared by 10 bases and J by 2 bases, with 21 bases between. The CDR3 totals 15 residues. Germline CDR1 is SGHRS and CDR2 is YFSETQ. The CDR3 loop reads CASATNPANQETQYF. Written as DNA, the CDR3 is TGCGCCTCGGCAACTAATCCAGCGAATCAAGAGACCCAGTACTTC.

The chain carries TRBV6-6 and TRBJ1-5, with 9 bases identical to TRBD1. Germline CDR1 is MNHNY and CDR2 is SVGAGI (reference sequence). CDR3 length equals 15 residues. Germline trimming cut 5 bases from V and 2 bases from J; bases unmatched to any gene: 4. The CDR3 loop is CASSVRDRGNQPQHF. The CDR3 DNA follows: TGTGCCAGCAGTGTCCGGGACAGGGGCAATCAGCCCCAGCATTTT.

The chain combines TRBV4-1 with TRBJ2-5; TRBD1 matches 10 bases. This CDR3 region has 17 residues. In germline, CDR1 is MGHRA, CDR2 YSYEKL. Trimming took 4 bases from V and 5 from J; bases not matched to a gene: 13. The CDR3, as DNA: TGCGCCAGCAGCCTCACCCTCGGGACAGGGGTTCGGGAGACCCAGTACTTC. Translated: CASSLTLGTGVRETQYF.

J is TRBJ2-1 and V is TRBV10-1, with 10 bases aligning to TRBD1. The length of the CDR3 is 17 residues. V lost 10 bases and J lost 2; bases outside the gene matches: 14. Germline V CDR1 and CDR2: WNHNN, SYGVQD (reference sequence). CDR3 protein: CATLRQGACTAYNEQFF. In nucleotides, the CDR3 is TGCGCCACGCTCCGACAGGGGGCCTGTACCGCCTACAATGAGCAGTTCTTC.